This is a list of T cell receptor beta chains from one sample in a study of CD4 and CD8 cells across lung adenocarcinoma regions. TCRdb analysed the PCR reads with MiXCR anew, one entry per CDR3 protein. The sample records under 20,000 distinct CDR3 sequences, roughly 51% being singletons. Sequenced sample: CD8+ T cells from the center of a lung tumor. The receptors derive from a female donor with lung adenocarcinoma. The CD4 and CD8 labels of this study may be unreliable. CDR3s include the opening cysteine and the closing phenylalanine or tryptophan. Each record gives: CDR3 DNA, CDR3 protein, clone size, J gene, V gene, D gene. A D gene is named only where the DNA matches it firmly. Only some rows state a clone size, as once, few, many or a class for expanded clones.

CDR3 DNA: TGTGCCAGCAGCCACGGGACTAACAATGAGCAGTTCTTC
CDR3 protein: CASSHGTNNEQFF
clone size: large
J gene: TRBJ2-1
V gene: TRBV7-6
D gene: TRBD2

CDR3 DNA: TGTGCCAGCAGTTTATCCACAGGGGCCTACGAGCAGTACTTC
CDR3 protein: CASSLSTGAYEQYF
clone size: .
J gene: TRBJ2-7
V gene: TRBV27
D gene: TRBD1

CDR3 DNA: TGTGCCAGCAGTGAGGGGGGGGGACACCCGGACACAGAGACGCAGTATTTC
CDR3 protein: CASSEGGGHPDTETQYF
clone size: .
J gene: TRBJ2-3
V gene: TRBV6-1
D gene: .

CDR3 DNA: TGTGCCAGCAGCTTTGGCAGGGTCACAGATACGCAGTATTTT
CDR3 protein: CASSFGRVTDTQYF
clone size: few
J gene: TRBJ2-3
V gene: TRBV7-2
D gene: .

CDR3 DNA: TGTGCCAGCGGGGGGGGGGGGTCGGGGGTCGACACCGGGGAGCTGTTTTTT
CDR3 protein: CASGGGGSGVDTGELFF
clone size: .
J gene: TRBJ2-2
V gene: TRBV6-1
D gene: TRBD2

CDR3 DNA: TGTGCCAGCAGTGAAGACGTTGGGGGTCGCTCCTACAATGAGCAGTTCTTC
CDR3 protein: CASSEDVGGRSYNEQFF
clone size: .
J gene: TRBJ2-1
V gene: TRBV6-1
D gene: .

CDR3 DNA: TGTGCCAGCAGCCCCAAGGGGGGCTCCTATAATTCACCCCTCCACTTT
CDR3 protein: CASSPKGGSYNSPLHF
clone size: .
J gene: TRBJ1-6
V gene: TRBV7-2
D gene: .

CDR3 DNA: TGTGCCAGGGGCCAGGGCACAGATACCCAGTACTTC
CDR3 protein: CARGQGTDTQYF
clone size: .
J gene: TRBJ2-5
V gene: TRBV6-8
D gene: .

CDR3 DNA: TGTGCCAGTGACAGGGGATTAGAAGCTTTCTTT
CDR3 protein: CASDRGLEAFF
clone size: .
J gene: TRBJ1-1
V gene: TRBV25-1
D gene: TRBD1

CDR3 DNA: TGCGCCAGCAGTGACCCGTCCAACCTTTGGGAGCAGTACTTC
CDR3 protein: CASSDPSNLWEQYF
clone size: .
J gene: TRBJ2-5
V gene: TRBV10-2
D gene: .

CDR3 DNA: TGCGCCAGCAGCTTATCGCCCGGGACAGCTGTCCAAGAGACCCAGTACTTC
CDR3 protein: CASSLSPGTAVQETQYF
clone size: .
J gene: TRBJ2-5
V gene: TRBV5-1
D gene: TRBD1

CDR3 DNA: TGTGCCAGCAGCGTACGGGCAGGAACGAACACCGGGGAGCTGTTTTTT
CDR3 protein: CASSVRAGTNTGELFF
clone size: .
J gene: TRBJ2-2
V gene: TRBV9
D gene: .

CDR3 DNA: TGTGCCAGCAGCGCACCTTACAATGAGCAGTTCTTC
CDR3 protein: CASSAPYNEQFF
clone size: .
J gene: TRBJ2-1
V gene: TRBV7-2
D gene: .

CDR3 DNA: TGCGCCAGCAGCCAAGATTACAGGACAGGGCCTCCTGATGGCTACACCTTC
CDR3 protein: CASSQDYRTGPPDGYTF
clone size: few
J gene: TRBJ1-2
V gene: TRBV4-3
D gene: TRBD1

CDR3 DNA: TGCGCCAGCAGCTTGGCCCTAGCTCTTGATGAGCAGTTCTTC
CDR3 protein: CASSLALALDEQFF
clone size: many
J gene: TRBJ2-1
V gene: TRBV5-1
D gene: .

CDR3 DNA: TGTGCCAGCAGTGAAGGGTCGGCGGGAGGGCCATGGGAGACCCAGTACTTC
CDR3 protein: CASSEGSAGGPWETQYF
clone size: medium-sized
J gene: TRBJ2-5
V gene: TRBV6-1
D gene: TRBD2

CDR3 DNA: TGTGCCAGCAGCCTAGGACTAGCGGGAAGAACCAACTACGAGCAGTACTTC
CDR3 protein: CASSLGLAGRTNYEQYF
clone size: .
J gene: TRBJ2-7
V gene: TRBV6-1
D gene: TRBD2

CDR3 DNA: TGTGCCAGCAGCGTAAATCCCGCTAACAATGAGCAGTTCTTC
CDR3 protein: CASSVNPANNEQFF
clone size: .
J gene: TRBJ2-1
V gene: TRBV9
D gene: .

CDR3 DNA: TGTGCCAGCAGTTTGGCGCCCCCTGGATACAATGAGCAGTTCTTC
CDR3 protein: CASSLAPPGYNEQFF
clone size: .
J gene: TRBJ2-1
V gene: TRBV6-5
D gene: .

CDR3 DNA: TGTGCCAGCAGCTTAGATATTAGCTCCTACAATGAGCAGTTCTTC
CDR3 protein: CASSLDISSYNEQFF
clone size: .
J gene: TRBJ2-1
V gene: TRBV7-3
D gene: .

CDR3 DNA: TGCGCCAGCAGTGAGACTAGCGGGGTATACAATGAGCAGTTCTTC
CDR3 protein: CASSETSGVYNEQFF
clone size: few
J gene: TRBJ2-1
V gene: TRBV10-1
D gene: TRBD2

CDR3 DNA: TGTGCCAGCAGCAGGGGGGGGGCTCTCAATGAGCAGTTCTTC
CDR3 protein: CASSRGGALNEQFF
clone size: .
J gene: TRBJ2-1
V gene: TRBV6-4
D gene: .

CDR3 DNA: TGTGCCAGCACCTCGACTATTCCGGAGACCCAGTACTTC
CDR3 protein: CASTSTIPETQYF
clone size: medium-sized
J gene: TRBJ2-5
V gene: TRBV6-7
D gene: .

CDR3 DNA: TGTGCCAGCAGTGAAGACCCGGACAGGGACTCTGGGGCCAACGTCCTGACTTTC
CDR3 protein: CASSEDPDRDSGANVLTF
clone size: medium-sized
J gene: TRBJ2-6
V gene: TRBV6-1
D gene: TRBD1

CDR3 DNA: TGTGCCAGCAGCTTAGTAGCGGGCGTCTCCTACGAGCAGTTCTTC
CDR3 protein: CASSLVAGVSYEQFF
clone size: .
J gene: TRBJ2-1
V gene: TRBV7-6
D gene: TRBD2

CDR3 DNA: TGTGCCAGCAGCACCCGCCGGGACCGATCTTATATTGCCTATGGCTACACCTTC
CDR3 protein: CASSTRRDRSYIAYGYTF
clone size: few
J gene: TRBJ1-2
V gene: TRBV11-3
D gene: .

CDR3 DNA: TGTGCCAGCAGTTATCTAGCGGGAAGCGGCAATGAGCAGTTCTTC
CDR3 protein: CASSYLAGSGNEQFF
clone size: once
J gene: TRBJ2-1
V gene: TRBV27
D gene: TRBD2

CDR3 DNA: TGCGCCAGCGCACCGACGACTTACCAAGAGACCCAGTACTTC
CDR3 protein: CASAPTTYQETQYF
clone size: few
J gene: TRBJ2-5
V gene: TRBV5-1
D gene: .

CDR3 DNA: TGTGCTAGTGGTTTGGCAGGGACCCAAGAGACCCAGTACTTC
CDR3 protein: CASGLAGTQETQYF
clone size: many
J gene: TRBJ2-5
V gene: TRBV12-5
D gene: .

CDR3 DNA: TGCGCCAGCAGCCCCGGGACAGGGCACTACGAGCAGTACTTC
CDR3 protein: CASSPGTGHYEQYF
clone size: .
J gene: TRBJ2-7
V gene: TRBV5-1
D gene: TRBD1

CDR3 DNA: TGTGCCAGCAGCTTAGCGGGGGACTACAATGAGCAGTTCTTC
CDR3 protein: CASSLAGDYNEQFF
clone size: few
J gene: TRBJ2-1
V gene: TRBV5-4
D gene: TRBD2

CDR3 DNA: TGTGCCGGCACCCGGGCAGGGGGCACAGAGACGCAGTACTTT
CDR3 protein: CAGTRAGGTETQYF
clone size: .
J gene: TRBJ2-3
V gene: TRBV6-1
D gene: TRBD1

CDR3 DNA: TGTGCCAGCTCATCAATCCCCTCTTACGAGCAGTACTTC
CDR3 protein: CASSSIPSYEQYF
clone size: .
J gene: TRBJ2-7
V gene: TRBV18
D gene: .

CDR3 DNA: TGTGCCAGCAGTCACGACAGGTACAATGAGCAGTTCTTC
CDR3 protein: CASSHDRYNEQFF
clone size: .
J gene: TRBJ2-1
V gene: TRBV27
D gene: .

CDR3 DNA: TGTGCCAGCAGCTCACCGGGACTAGCGGAGACCCAGTACTTC
CDR3 protein: CASSSPGLAETQYF
clone size: .
J gene: TRBJ2-5
V gene: TRBV7-2
D gene: TRBD2

CDR3 DNA: TGCAGCGTTGAAGATATCGTGGGAGAGACCCAGTACTTC
CDR3 protein: CSVEDIVGETQYF
clone size: .
J gene: TRBJ2-5
V gene: TRBV29-1
D gene: .

CDR3 DNA: TGTGCCATCAGTGAACCGACTCTACGGGAGACCCAGTACTTC
CDR3 protein: CAISEPTLRETQYF
clone size: .
J gene: TRBJ2-5
V gene: TRBV10-3
D gene: .

CDR3 DNA: TGTGCCAGCAGTGAATCGGCTTCTTCCTACAATGAGCAGTTCTTC
CDR3 protein: CASSESASSYNEQFF
clone size: .
J gene: TRBJ2-1
V gene: TRBV6-1
D gene: .

CDR3 DNA: TGTGCCAGCAGTGAAGAGTCCCCCCCCCCTGGCTACGAGCAGTACTTC
CDR3 protein: CASSEESPPPGYEQYF
clone size: once
J gene: TRBJ2-7
V gene: TRBV6-1
D gene: .

CDR3 DNA: TGCGCCAGCAGGGGGCTCGGGGGGGGGGACCAAAACACCCAGTACTTC
CDR3 protein: CASRGLGGGDQNTQYF
clone size: .
J gene: TRBJ2-4
V gene: TRBV10-2
D gene: TRBD2

CDR3 DNA: TGTGCCAGCCGACCTGGGCCCTCTAACTATGGCTACACCTTC
CDR3 protein: CASRPGPSNYGYTF
clone size: .
J gene: TRBJ1-2
V gene: TRBV6-1
D gene: .

CDR3 DNA: TGTGCTAGCAGCTTAGCTCAGGGGGATGAGCAGTTCTTC
CDR3 protein: CASSLAQGDEQFF
clone size: many
J gene: TRBJ2-1
V gene: TRBV7-7
D gene: TRBD1

CDR3 DNA: TGTGCCAGCAGTGAATCACTAGCGGGGGGAAAAGACATTCAGTATTTT
CDR3 protein: CASSESLAGGKDIQYF
clone size: once
J gene: TRBJ2-3
V gene: TRBV25-1
D gene: TRBD2

CDR3 DNA: TGTGCCAGCAGTGAAGCGAACACGCAGTATTTT
CDR3 protein: CASSEANTQYF
clone size: .
J gene: TRBJ2-3
V gene: TRBV6-1
D gene: .

CDR3 DNA: TGTGCCAGCAGTTTAGAGGACTCCTACAATGAGCAGTTCTTC
CDR3 protein: CASSLEDSYNEQFF
clone size: few
J gene: TRBJ2-1
V gene: TRBV12-3/TRBV12-4
D gene: .

CDR3 DNA: TGCGCCAGCAGCCAACCAGCAGGGAATGGCTACACCTTC
CDR3 protein: CASSQPAGNGYTF
clone size: .
J gene: TRBJ1-2
V gene: TRBV4-1
D gene: .

CDR3 DNA: TGTGCCACCAGTGTGTCTAGCGGGAGAACAGATATTCAGTATTTT
CDR3 protein: CATSVSSGRTDIQYF
clone size: once
J gene: TRBJ2-3
V gene: TRBV24-1
D gene: TRBD2

CDR3 DNA: TGTGCCAGCAGTTTCCACGGTGGTGGCGAGCAGTACTTC
CDR3 protein: CASSFHGGGEQYF
clone size: .
J gene: TRBJ2-7
V gene: TRBV27
D gene: .

CDR3 DNA: TGTGCCAGTGAGGGAGGCGGGGCGGGAGACACAGATACGCAGTATTTT
CDR3 protein: CASEGGGAGDTDTQYF
clone size: .
J gene: TRBJ2-3
V gene: TRBV6-1
D gene: TRBD2

CDR3 DNA: TGTGCCAGCAGCGTAGCACAAGCGAACACTGAAGCTTTCTTT
CDR3 protein: CASSVAQANTEAFF
clone size: .
J gene: TRBJ1-1
V gene: TRBV9
D gene: .

CDR3 DNA: TGTGCCAGCACTGCGCGCGGGGGCCTCCCCCTGGGGGATGAGCAGTTCTTC
CDR3 protein: CASTARGGLPLGDEQFF
clone size: .
J gene: TRBJ2-1
V gene: TRBV6-1
D gene: .

CDR3 DNA: TGTGCCAGCACCACAGGGAGAGAGACCCAGTACTTC
CDR3 protein: CASTTGRETQYF
clone size: many
J gene: TRBJ2-5
V gene: TRBV6-1
D gene: .

CDR3 DNA: TGTGCCAGCGGCAAGACGGCTAGCGGGTCCTACGAGCAGTACTTC
CDR3 protein: CASGKTASGSYEQYF
clone size: few
J gene: TRBJ2-7
V gene: TRBV27
D gene: TRBD2

CDR3 DNA: TGTGCCAGTGGGACAGCTCATAATTCACCCCTCCACTTT
CDR3 protein: CASGTAHNSPLHF
clone size: .
J gene: TRBJ1-6
V gene: TRBV6-1
D gene: TRBD1

CDR3 DNA: TGTGCCAGCAGTGCTGCAGGGGGCACGTACGAGCAGTACTTC
CDR3 protein: CASSAAGGTYEQYF
clone size: .
J gene: TRBJ2-7
V gene: TRBV6-1
D gene: TRBD1

CDR3 DNA: TGCGCCAGCAGTGAGGGAAGGCTAGCGGGCTACAATGAGCAGTTCTTC
CDR3 protein: CASSEGRLAGYNEQFF
clone size: .
J gene: TRBJ2-1
V gene: TRBV10-2
D gene: TRBD2

CDR3 DNA: TGTGCCAGCAGTTACTCGGCAGACTCCTACGAGCAGTACTTC
CDR3 protein: CASSYSADSYEQYF
clone size: many
J gene: TRBJ2-7
V gene: TRBV6-5
D gene: .

CDR3 DNA: TGTGCCAGCAGTGAAGGGTCTAATGGGGAGACCCAGTACTTC
CDR3 protein: CASSEGSNGETQYF
clone size: .
J gene: TRBJ2-5
V gene: TRBV6-1
D gene: .